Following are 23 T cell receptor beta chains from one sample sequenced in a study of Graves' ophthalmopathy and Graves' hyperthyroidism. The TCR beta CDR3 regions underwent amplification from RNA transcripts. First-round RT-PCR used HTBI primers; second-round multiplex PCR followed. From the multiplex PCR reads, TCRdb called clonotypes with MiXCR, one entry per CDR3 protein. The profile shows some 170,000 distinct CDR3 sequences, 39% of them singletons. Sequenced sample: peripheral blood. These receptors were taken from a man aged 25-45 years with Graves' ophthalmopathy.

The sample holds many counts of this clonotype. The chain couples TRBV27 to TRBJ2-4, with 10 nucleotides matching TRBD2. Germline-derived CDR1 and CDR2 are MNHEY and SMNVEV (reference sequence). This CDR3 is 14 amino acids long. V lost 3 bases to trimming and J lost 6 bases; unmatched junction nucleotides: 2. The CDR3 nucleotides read TGTGCCAGCAGTTTGCTAGCGGGAGTAAACATTCAGTACTTC. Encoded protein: CASSLLAGVNIQYF.

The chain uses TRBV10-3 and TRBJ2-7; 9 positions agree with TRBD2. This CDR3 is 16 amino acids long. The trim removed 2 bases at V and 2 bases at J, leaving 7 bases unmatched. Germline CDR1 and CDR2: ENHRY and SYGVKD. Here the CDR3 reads CAISERRGTSTYEQYF. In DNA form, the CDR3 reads TGTGCCATCAGTGAGCGTAGAGGGACTAGCACCTACGAGCAGTACTTC.

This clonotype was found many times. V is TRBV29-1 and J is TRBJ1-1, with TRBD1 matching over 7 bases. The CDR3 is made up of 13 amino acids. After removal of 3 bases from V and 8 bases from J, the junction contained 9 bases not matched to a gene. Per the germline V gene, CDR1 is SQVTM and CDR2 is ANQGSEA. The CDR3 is CSVDFSLTGEAFF. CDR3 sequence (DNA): TGCAGCGTTGATTTCTCACTGACAGGGGAAGCTTTCTTT.

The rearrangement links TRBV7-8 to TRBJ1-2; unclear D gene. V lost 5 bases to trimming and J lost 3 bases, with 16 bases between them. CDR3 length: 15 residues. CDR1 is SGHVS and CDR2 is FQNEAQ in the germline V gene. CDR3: CASSVTSRRDYGYTF. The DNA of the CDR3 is TGTGCCAGCAGCGTAACCAGCAGGAGGGACTATGGCTACACCTTC.

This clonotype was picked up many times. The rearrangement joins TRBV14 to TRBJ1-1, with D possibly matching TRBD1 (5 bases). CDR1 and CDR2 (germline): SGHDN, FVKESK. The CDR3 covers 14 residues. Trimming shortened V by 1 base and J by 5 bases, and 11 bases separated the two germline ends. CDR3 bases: TGTGCCAGCAGCCAAGTCACCGGGACTACTGAAGCTTTCTTT. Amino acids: CASSQVTGTTEAFF.

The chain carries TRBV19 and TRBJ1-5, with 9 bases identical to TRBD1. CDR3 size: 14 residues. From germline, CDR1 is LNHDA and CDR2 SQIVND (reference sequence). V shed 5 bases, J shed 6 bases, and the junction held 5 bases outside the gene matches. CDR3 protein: CASSFTGGSQPQHF. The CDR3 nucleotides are TGTGCCAGTAGTTTTACAGGGGGCAGTCAGCCCCAGCATTTT.

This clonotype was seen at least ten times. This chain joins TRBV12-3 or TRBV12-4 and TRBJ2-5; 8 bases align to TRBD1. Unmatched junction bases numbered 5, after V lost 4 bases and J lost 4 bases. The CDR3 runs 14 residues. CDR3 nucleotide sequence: TGTGCCAGCAGTTCCTCCAGGGGGCGAGAGACCCAGTACTTC. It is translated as CASSSSRGRETQYF.

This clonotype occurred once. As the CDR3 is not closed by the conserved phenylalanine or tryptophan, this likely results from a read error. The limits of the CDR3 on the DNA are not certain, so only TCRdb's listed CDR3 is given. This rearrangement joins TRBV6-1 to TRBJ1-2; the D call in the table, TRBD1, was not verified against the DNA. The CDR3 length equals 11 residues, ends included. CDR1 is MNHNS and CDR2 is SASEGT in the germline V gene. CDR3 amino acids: CASSDPTGRYH.

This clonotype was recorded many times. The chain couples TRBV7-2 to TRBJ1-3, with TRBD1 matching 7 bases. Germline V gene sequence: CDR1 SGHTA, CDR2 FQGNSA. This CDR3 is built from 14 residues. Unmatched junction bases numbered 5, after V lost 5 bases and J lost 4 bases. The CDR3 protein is CASSQGVSGNTIYF. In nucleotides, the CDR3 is TGTGCCAGCAGCCAGGGGGTCTCCGGAAACACCATATATTTT.

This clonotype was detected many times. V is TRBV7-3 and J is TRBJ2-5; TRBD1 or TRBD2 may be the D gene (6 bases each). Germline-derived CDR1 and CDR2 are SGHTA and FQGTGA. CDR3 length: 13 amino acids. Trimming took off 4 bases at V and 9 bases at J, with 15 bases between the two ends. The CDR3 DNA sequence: TGTGCCAGCAGCTCGGGGGCTACCGGGGCCCAGTACTTC. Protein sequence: CASSSGATGAQYF. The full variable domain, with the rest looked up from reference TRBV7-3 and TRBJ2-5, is GAGVSQTPSNKVTEKGKYVELRCDPISGHTALYWYRQSLGQGPEFLIYFQGTGAADDSGLPNDRFFAVRPEGSVSTLKIQRTERGDSAVYLCASSSGATGAQYFGPGTRLLVL.

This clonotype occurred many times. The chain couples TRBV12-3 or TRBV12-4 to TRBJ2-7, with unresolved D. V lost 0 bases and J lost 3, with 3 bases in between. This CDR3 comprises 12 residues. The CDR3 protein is CASSLANYEQYF. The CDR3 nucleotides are TGTGCCAGCAGTTTAGCAAACTACGAGCAGTACTTC.

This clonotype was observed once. CDR3 nucleotides: TGTGCCAGCCTGCGGGTTATCGCCGGGCAGTACTTC. This translates into CASLRVIAGQYF. The J gene is TRBJ2-7, the V gene TRBV6-2 or TRBV6-3; TRBD2 might be the D (5 bases). Germline V CDR1 and CDR2: MNHEY, SVGEGT. The CDR3 has 12 amino acids. V lost 8 bases, J lost 9 bases, and 17 bases lay in between.

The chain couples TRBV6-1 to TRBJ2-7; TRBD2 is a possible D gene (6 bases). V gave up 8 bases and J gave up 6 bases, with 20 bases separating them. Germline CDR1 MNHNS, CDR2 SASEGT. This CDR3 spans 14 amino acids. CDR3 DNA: TGTGCCAGCGCACCCACCCAGGCGCGGGGCGAGCAGTACTTC. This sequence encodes CASAPTQARGEQYF.

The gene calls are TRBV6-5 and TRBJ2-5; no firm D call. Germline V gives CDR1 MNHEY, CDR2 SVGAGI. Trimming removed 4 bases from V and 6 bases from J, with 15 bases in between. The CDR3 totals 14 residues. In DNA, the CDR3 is TGTGCCAGCAGTTCCCCCCCGAAGTCGAAGACCCAGTACTTC. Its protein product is CASSSPPKSKTQYF.

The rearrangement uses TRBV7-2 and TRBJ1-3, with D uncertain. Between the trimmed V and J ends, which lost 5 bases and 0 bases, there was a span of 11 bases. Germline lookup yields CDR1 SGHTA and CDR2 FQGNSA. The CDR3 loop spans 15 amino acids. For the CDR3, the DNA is TGTGCCAGCAGCCAGGACCGATTCTCTGGAAACACCATATATTTT. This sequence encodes CASSQDRFSGNTIYF.

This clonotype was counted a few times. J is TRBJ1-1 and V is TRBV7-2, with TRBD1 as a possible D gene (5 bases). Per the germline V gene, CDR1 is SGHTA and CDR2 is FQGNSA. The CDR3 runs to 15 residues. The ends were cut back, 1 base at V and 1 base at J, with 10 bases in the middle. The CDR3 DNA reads TGTGCCAGCAGCTTAGGGGTCCAGGGGAACACTGAAGCTTTCTTT. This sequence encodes CASSLGVQGNTEAFF.

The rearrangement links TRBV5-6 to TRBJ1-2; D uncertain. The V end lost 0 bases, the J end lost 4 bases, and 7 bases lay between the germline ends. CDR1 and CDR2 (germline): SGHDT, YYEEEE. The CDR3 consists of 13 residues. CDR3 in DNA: TGTGCCAGCAGCTTGGTTACGAGCTATGGCTACACCTTC. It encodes CASSLVTSYGYTF.

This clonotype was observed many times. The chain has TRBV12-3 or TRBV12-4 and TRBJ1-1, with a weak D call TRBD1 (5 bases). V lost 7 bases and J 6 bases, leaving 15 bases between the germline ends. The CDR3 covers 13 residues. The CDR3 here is CASTLGAGAEAFF. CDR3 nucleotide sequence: TGTGCCAGCACCCTCGGAGCGGGGGCTGAAGCTTTCTTT.

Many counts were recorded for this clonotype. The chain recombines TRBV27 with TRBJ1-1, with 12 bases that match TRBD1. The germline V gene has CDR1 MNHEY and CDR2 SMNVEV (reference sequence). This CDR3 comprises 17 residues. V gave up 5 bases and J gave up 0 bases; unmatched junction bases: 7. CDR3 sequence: CASSALGTGGMNTEAFF. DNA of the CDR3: TGTGCCAGCAGTGCTCTGGGGACAGGGGGCATGAACACTGAAGCTTTCTTT.

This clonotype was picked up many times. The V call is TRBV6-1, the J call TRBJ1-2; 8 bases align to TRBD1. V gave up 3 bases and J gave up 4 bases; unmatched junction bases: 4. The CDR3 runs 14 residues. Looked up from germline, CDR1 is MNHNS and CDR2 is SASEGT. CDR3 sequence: CASSDRGPRYGYTF. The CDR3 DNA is TGTGCCAGCAGTGACAGGGGGCCCCGCTATGGCTACACCTTC.

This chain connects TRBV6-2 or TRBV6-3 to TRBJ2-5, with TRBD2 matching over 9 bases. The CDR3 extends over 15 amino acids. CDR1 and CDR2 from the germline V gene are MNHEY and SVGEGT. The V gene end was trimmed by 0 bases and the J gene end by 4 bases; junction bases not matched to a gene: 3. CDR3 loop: CASSYSVAGVETQYF. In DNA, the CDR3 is TGTGCCAGCAGTTACTCGGTAGCGGGAGTAGAGACCCAGTACTTC.

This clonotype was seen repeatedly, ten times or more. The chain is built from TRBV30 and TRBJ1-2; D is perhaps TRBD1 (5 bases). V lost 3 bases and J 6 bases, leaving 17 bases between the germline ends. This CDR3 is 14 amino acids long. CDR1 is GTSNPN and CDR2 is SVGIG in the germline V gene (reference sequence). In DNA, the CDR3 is TGTGCCTGGAGCCCCGAGGGGATACGGGATGGCTACACCTTC. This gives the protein CAWSPEGIRDGYTF.

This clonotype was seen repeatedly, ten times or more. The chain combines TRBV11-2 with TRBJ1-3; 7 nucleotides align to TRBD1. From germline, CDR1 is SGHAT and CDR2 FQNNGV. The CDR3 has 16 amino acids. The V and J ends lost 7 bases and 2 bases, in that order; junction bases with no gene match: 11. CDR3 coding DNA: TGTGCCAGCACCATCGGAAGGCAGGGGGCTGGAAACACCATATATTTT. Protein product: CASTIGRQGAGNTIYF. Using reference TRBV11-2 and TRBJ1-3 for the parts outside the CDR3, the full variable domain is EAGVAQSPRYKIIEKRQSVAFWCNPISGHATLYWYQQILGQGPKLLIQFQNNGVVDDSQLPKDRFSAERLKGVDSTLKIQPAKLEDSAVYLCASTIGRQGAGNTIYFGEGSWLTVV.